The rows below give T cell receptor beta chains drawn from one sample of a study of T cell responses to AZD1222 COVID-19 vaccine. Sequencing was performed with immunoSEQ multiplex PCR; in TCRdb, only in-frame clones are kept and a portion is missing. The data contain approximately 120,000 clones, 70% to 90% of them singletons. The material sequenced was peripheral blood, taken on day 0 of AZD1222 vaccination. The origin of the receptors is an adult in good health. Both conserved end residues are part of each CDR3. A D gene is named only where the DNA matches it firmly. The size entry is marked missing in some rows and otherwise reads once, few, many or a size class.

J gene: TRBJ2-3; clone size: NA; D gene: TRBD2; V gene: TRBV5-1; CDR3 DNA: TGCGCCAGCAAATCGAGGCCGGGGGGTTCGGATACGCAGTATTTT; CDR3 protein: CASKSRPGGSDTQYF
J gene: TRBJ2-2; clone size: few; D gene: NA; V gene: TRBV7-7; CDR3 DNA: TGTGCTAGCAGCTTCGGGGGACTCAACACCGGGGAGCTGTTTTTT; CDR3 protein: CASSFGGLNTGELFF
J gene: TRBJ2-2; clone size: NA; D gene: TRBD2; V gene: TRBV27; CDR3 DNA: TGTGCCAGCAGCTGGCTAGCGGGAGAGAACACCGGGGAGCTGTTTTTT; CDR3 protein: CASSWLAGENTGELFF
J gene: TRBJ2-7; clone size: NA; D gene: NA; V gene: TRBV7-8; CDR3 DNA: TGTGCCAGCAGCTTAGTGTCCCGGGACGGGACCTACGAGCAGTACTTC; CDR3 protein: CASSLVSRDGTYEQYF
J gene: TRBJ1-1; clone size: NA; D gene: NA; V gene: TRBV19; CDR3 DNA: TGTGCCAGTAGTATAGGGTCCAGGGGGAACACTGAAGCTTTCTTT; CDR3 protein: CASSIGSRGNTEAFF
J gene: TRBJ1-6; clone size: NA; D gene: TRBD1; V gene: TRBV4-1; CDR3 DNA: TGCGCCAGCAGAATGGGGACAGGGTTTTCACCCCTCCACTTT; CDR3 protein: CASRMGTGFSPLHF
J gene: TRBJ1-5; clone size: NA; D gene: NA; V gene: TRBV19; CDR3 DNA: TGTGCCAGTACCAATGAGGCGTTCGGGCATCAGCCCCAGCATTTT; CDR3 protein: CASTNEAFGHQPQHF
J gene: TRBJ2-7; clone size: NA; D gene: NA; V gene: TRBV6-1; CDR3 DNA: TGTGCCAGCAGTGAAGCGACAGGTTACTACGAGCAGTACTTC; CDR3 protein: CASSEATGYYEQYF
J gene: TRBJ1-6; clone size: NA; D gene: TRBD1; V gene: TRBV7-9; CDR3 DNA: TGTGCCAGCAGCTTGGACAGGAAATCACCCCTCCACTTT; CDR3 protein: CASSLDRKSPLHF
J gene: TRBJ2-3; clone size: NA; D gene: TRBD2; V gene: TRBV6-2/TRBV6-3; CDR3 DNA: TGTGCCAGCAGTTTGGGACTAGCGGGAGGCCCAGATACGCAGTATTTT; CDR3 protein: CASSLGLAGGPDTQYF
J gene: TRBJ2-2; clone size: NA; D gene: TRBD2; V gene: TRBV13; CDR3 DNA: TGTGCCAGCAGCTTAGGCTGGAGCGGGGCTAACACCGGGGAGCTGTTTTTT; CDR3 protein: CASSLGWSGANTGELFF
J gene: TRBJ2-5; clone size: NA; D gene: NA; V gene: TRBV6-1; CDR3 DNA: TGTGCCAGCAGTGAAGATTTGATAGGACTGGAGACCCAGTACTTC; CDR3 protein: CASSEDLIGLETQYF
J gene: TRBJ1-1; clone size: NA; D gene: NA; V gene: TRBV28; CDR3 DNA: TGTGCCAGCAGTTTAAGGGACACTGAAGCTTTCTTT; CDR3 protein: CASSLRDTEAFF
J gene: TRBJ1-5; clone size: once; D gene: NA; V gene: TRBV24-1; CDR3 DNA: TGTGCCACCGCTCCCCAGGAAGTGAATCAGCCCCAGCATTTT; CDR3 protein: CATAPQEVNQPQHF
J gene: TRBJ2-4; clone size: few; D gene: NA; V gene: TRBV12-3/TRBV12-4; CDR3 DNA: TGTGCCAGTACGAGCGGAAACATTCAGTACTTC; CDR3 protein: CASTSGNIQYF
J gene: TRBJ1-2; clone size: NA; D gene: TRBD1; V gene: TRBV20-1; CDR3 DNA: TGCAGTGCTAGTCCAATGGACAGGCACTATGGCTACACCTTC; CDR3 protein: CSASPMDRHYGYTF
J gene: TRBJ1-6; clone size: NA; D gene: NA; V gene: TRBV10-3; CDR3 DNA: TGTGCCATCAGTGAGCAGGGCGTCGGTGGATCACCCCTCCACTTT; CDR3 protein: CAISEQGVGGSPLHF
J gene: TRBJ1-1; clone size: few; D gene: NA; V gene: TRBV11-3; CDR3 DNA: TGTGCCAGCAGCCAGACACTGAACACTGAAGCTTTCTTT; CDR3 protein: CASSQTLNTEAFF
J gene: TRBJ2-7; clone size: NA; D gene: TRBD1; V gene: TRBV4-1; CDR3 DNA: TGCGCCAGCAGCCAAGCTCTGGGACAGGGGGGACGCTCCTACGAGCAGTACTTC; CDR3 protein: CASSQALGQGGRSYEQYF
J gene: TRBJ1-2; clone size: NA; D gene: NA; V gene: TRBV12-2; CDR3 DNA: TGTGCAAGTCGCTTAGCGCCTCCCAGGGCCGTCTATGGCTACACCTTC; CDR3 protein: CASRLAPPRAVYGYTF
J gene: TRBJ2-2; clone size: once; D gene: NA; V gene: TRBV5-1; CDR3 DNA: TGCGCCAGCAGCTTAAAGCGGACGGGGCCAGGGGAGCTGTTTTTT; CDR3 protein: CASSLKRTGPGELFF
J gene: TRBJ2-5; clone size: once; D gene: NA; V gene: TRBV3-1/TRBV3-2; CDR3 DNA: TGTGCCAGCAGCCAACTTGCAGAGACCCAGTACTTC; CDR3 protein: CASSQLAETQYF
J gene: TRBJ1-2; clone size: NA; D gene: NA; V gene: TRBV5-6; CDR3 DNA: TGTGCCAGCAGCTTATGGGGTGGGGGGCCAAGTGGCTACACCTTC; CDR3 protein: CASSLWGGGPSGYTF
J gene: TRBJ2-2; clone size: NA; D gene: TRBD1; V gene: TRBV9; CDR3 DNA: TGTGCCAGCAGCGTAGATGCAGGGGGCGTCACCGGGGAGCTGTTTTTT; CDR3 protein: CASSVDAGGVTGELFF
J gene: TRBJ1-1; clone size: NA; D gene: NA; V gene: TRBV5-1; CDR3 DNA: TGCGCCAGCAGCTTGGTGGTTTGGCAGGGCCTCCTGAACACTGAAGCTTTCTTT; CDR3 protein: CASSLVVWQGLLNTEAFF
J gene: TRBJ2-7; clone size: NA; D gene: NA; V gene: TRBV7-8; CDR3 DNA: TGTGCCAGCAGCTTAAACAATCCTAGCGTCTACGAGCAGTACTTC; CDR3 protein: CASSLNNPSVYEQYF
J gene: TRBJ2-7; clone size: once; D gene: NA; V gene: TRBV4-1; CDR3 DNA: TGCGCCAGCAGCCAAGATAGGTTTGGCTACGAGCAGTACTTC; CDR3 protein: CASSQDRFGYEQYF
J gene: TRBJ2-3; clone size: NA; D gene: NA; V gene: TRBV18; CDR3 DNA: TGTGCCAGCTCACCACCGTCCACAGATACGCAGTATTTT; CDR3 protein: CASSPPSTDTQYF
J gene: TRBJ2-2; clone size: NA; D gene: TRBD2; V gene: TRBV5-4; CDR3 DNA: TGTGCCAGCAGCCTGGGACTAGTCGTAGGGGGGGAGCTGTTTTTT; CDR3 protein: CASSLGLVVGGELFF
J gene: TRBJ1-4; clone size: NA; D gene: TRBD1; V gene: TRBV18; CDR3 DNA: TGTGCCAGCTCACGGGAGTCAACAGGGGACATTAATGAAAAACTGTTTTTT; CDR3 protein: CASSRESTGDINEKLFF
J gene: TRBJ2-2; clone size: NA; D gene: NA; V gene: TRBV5-1; CDR3 DNA: TGCGCCAGCAGCTTGGAAGGGCCGGTCACCGGGGAGCTGTTTTTT; CDR3 protein: CASSLEGPVTGELFF
J gene: TRBJ1-2; clone size: NA; D gene: NA; V gene: TRBV5-5; CDR3 DNA: TGTGCCAGCAGCTTAGAGGGGATGAACTATGGCTACACCTTC; CDR3 protein: CASSLEGMNYGYTF
J gene: TRBJ2-3; clone size: NA; D gene: TRBD2; V gene: TRBV3-1/TRBV3-2; CDR3 DNA: TGTGCCAGCAGCCAAGAGGGTAGCGGGGGGGCAGATACGCAGTATTTT; CDR3 protein: CASSQEGSGGADTQYF
J gene: TRBJ1-6; clone size: few; D gene: TRBD1; V gene: TRBV27; CDR3 DNA: TGTGCCAGCAGTTTAGTAAGGGGGGGACAGGGGGCTATTTCACCCCTCCACTTT; CDR3 protein: CASSLVRGGQGAISPLHF
J gene: TRBJ1-1; clone size: few; D gene: TRBD1; V gene: TRBV19; CDR3 DNA: TGTGCCAGTAGAAGGGACAGAACGAACACTGAAGCTTTCTTT; CDR3 protein: CASRRDRTNTEAFF
J gene: TRBJ1-1; clone size: once; D gene: TRBD1; V gene: TRBV7-3; CDR3 DNA: TGTGCCAGCAGCTTAAAAGGGGGCGCGACTGAAGCTTTCTTT; CDR3 protein: CASSLKGGATEAFF
J gene: TRBJ1-2; clone size: NA; D gene: NA; V gene: TRBV6-5; CDR3 DNA: TGTGCCAGCAGTTACTCGAGTCCCCAGGGGCACTATGGCTACACCTTC; CDR3 protein: CASSYSSPQGHYGYTF
J gene: TRBJ1-3; clone size: NA; D gene: NA; V gene: TRBV10-3; CDR3 DNA: TGTGCCATCAGTGGGACGGGGCGCGCTGGAAACACCATATATTTT; CDR3 protein: CAISGTGRAGNTIYF
J gene: TRBJ2-5; clone size: few; D gene: NA; V gene: TRBV6-1; CDR3 DNA: TGTGCCAGCAGTGACCCAGGGTGGGGGCAAGAGACCCAGTACTTC; CDR3 protein: CASSDPGWGQETQYF
J gene: TRBJ2-2; clone size: NA; D gene: NA; V gene: TRBV10-3; CDR3 DNA: TGTGCCATCAGTGACAGGGTGGCCGGGGAGCTGTTTTTT; CDR3 protein: CAISDRVAGELFF
J gene: TRBJ1-2; clone size: NA; D gene: NA; V gene: TRBV28; CDR3 DNA: TGTGCCAGCAGTTTACCCGGGGGCCGTTATGGCTACACCTTC; CDR3 protein: CASSLPGGRYGYTF
J gene: TRBJ1-4; clone size: NA; D gene: NA; V gene: TRBV29-1; CDR3 DNA: TGCAGCGTGGAAGACAGCGCAACTAATGAAAAACTGTTTTTT; CDR3 protein: CSVEDSATNEKLFF
J gene: TRBJ2-7; clone size: few; D gene: TRBD2; V gene: TRBV13; CDR3 DNA: TGTGCCAGCAGCAGACTAGCGAAAGGGGAGCAGTACTTC; CDR3 protein: CASSRLAKGEQYF
J gene: TRBJ1-1; clone size: NA; D gene: NA; V gene: TRBV12-3/TRBV12-4; CDR3 DNA: TGTGCCAGCAGTTTAGGTAGCGAAGCTTTCTTT; CDR3 protein: CASSLGSEAFF
J gene: TRBJ2-2; clone size: few; D gene: TRBD1; V gene: TRBV2; CDR3 DNA: TGTGCCAGCAGTTCGAGGACAGGGGTAGTCGGGGAGCTGTTTTTT; CDR3 protein: CASSSRTGVVGELFF